This entry lists 31 T cell receptor beta chains sequenced from one sample in a study of beta chain features in type 1 diabetes (dated by TCRdb to the late 2010s). These receptors' antigens are unknown. Receptor libraries were prepared by the immunoSEQ multiplex PCR assay. The entire isolated RNA was reverse transcribed using the High Capacity cDNA Reverse Transcription Kit, and thus expressed TCRB transcripts were sequenced. The source is immuneACCESS, and TCRdb retained only in-frame sequences with V and J called. Part of the clones is not carried over; for the studies checked, unresolved V genes explain less than half of this, and the remainder is unexplained. The sample table records 500,000 to 650,000 clones; around 12% of these occur just once. Of the sample, 0.095% to 0.15% is held by the ten largest clones. The full study reports these points: In all four CD4+ subsets, TCRB CDR3 length was moderately but significantly shorter in type 1 diabetes patients.

The sequencing sample was made of naive CD4+ T cells from blood. Taken with the paper, the label for cell subset or site translates to: true naive CD4+ T cells. Receptors were obtained from a man aged 25-45 years with type 1 diabetes.

The chain couples TRBV5-1 to TRBJ2-2; possibly TRBD2 for D (5 bases). Trimming left V 1 base short and J 2 bases short, with 9 bases between. CDR3 length: 15 residues. Germline CDR1 and CDR2: SGHRS and YFSETQ. CDR3 sequence reads: CASSLRTSNTGELFF. CDR3 bases: TGCGCCAGCAGCTTGCGGACTTCCAACACCGGGGAGCTGTTTTTT.

This chain joins TRBV11-1 and TRBJ1-6; 7 bases match TRBD1. V was clipped by 5 bases and J by 10 bases; unmatched bases: 8. The CDR3 has 14 amino acids. Germline V gives CDR1 SGHAT, CDR2 FQDESV (reference sequence). The CDR3 reads CASSTRGLGSPLHF. The CDR3 DNA follows: TGTGCCAGCAGCACGAGGGGGCTAGGGTCACCCCTCCACTTT. The whole variable domain, remainder taken from reference TRBV11-1 and TRBJ1-6, is EAEVAQSPRYKITEKSQAVAFWCDPISGHATLYWYRQILGQGPELLVQFQDESVVDDSQLPKDRFSAERLKGVDSTLKIQPAELGDSAMYLCASSTRGLGSPLHFGNGTRLTVT.

This clone showed up just a few times. V gene TRBV5-1 combines with J gene TRBJ2-3, with TRBD2 matching over 11 bases. V shed 4 bases, J shed 2 bases, and the junction held 6 bases outside the gene matches. This CDR3 has 16 amino acids. Germline CDR1 SGHRS, CDR2 YFSETQ. The CDR3 DNA follows: TGCGCCAGCAGCCTTGGGACTAGCGGATACACAGATACGCAGTATTTT. It is translated as CASSLGTSGYTDTQYF.

This sequence joins TRBV2 and TRBJ1-1, with D possibly TRBD1 on 6 matching bases. The CDR3 is 12 amino acids. Germline lookup yields CDR1 SNHLY and CDR2 FYNNEI. Trimming pared 5 bases from V and 8 bases from J, leaving 12 bases between. The CDR3 here is CASSKGGLEAFF. DNA for the CDR3: TGTGCCAGCAGTAAGGGGGGGTTGGAAGCTTTCTTT.

The chain is built from TRBV18 and TRBJ2-5; the match to TRBD2 covers 7 bases. The V and J ends lost 1 base and 1 base, in that order; junction bases with no gene match: 12. Looked up from germline, CDR1 is KGHSH and CDR2 is LQKENI. This CDR3 has 18 residues. The CDR3 DNA follows: TGTGCCAGCTCACCACGGAGTCGGGCCAGCGGGGTCCAAGAGACCCAGTACTTC. This sequence encodes CASSPRSRASGVQETQYF.

There are a few counts of this clone. The same CDR3 arises from other DNA sequences in this sample as well. CDR3 sequence: CSAGEQYF. In nucleotides, the CDR3 is TGCAGTGCAGGCGAGCAGTACTTC. The chain links TRBV20-1 to TRBJ2-7; D unresolved. Germline-derived CDR1 and CDR2 are DFQATT and SNEGSKA (reference sequence). V was pared by 6 bases and J by 6 bases, with 3 bases between. The CDR3 sequence is 8 residues long.

This clone has just a few counts. CDR3: CASSAVPTADFHEQYF. CDR3 in DNA: TGCGCCAGCAGCGCAGTTCCGACAGCCGACTTCCACGAGCAGTACTTC. The J gene is TRBJ2-7, the V gene TRBV5-1; D may be TRBD1 (5 bases). This CDR3 contains 16 residues. The germline V gene has CDR1 SGHRS and CDR2 YFSETQ. The V and J ends lost 4 bases and 5 bases respectively, with 22 bases between them.

This chain uses TRBV7-9 with TRBJ2-5; the D call may be TRBD1 or TRBD2 (6 bases each). V shed 2 bases and J shed 2 bases, with 9 bases lying between them. The CDR3 has 14 residues. Germline V lookup: CDR1 SEHNR, CDR2 FQNEAQ (reference sequence). The CDR3 DNA reads TGTGCCAGCAGCTTAACAGGGACTCAAGAGACCCAGTACTTC. Translating it yields CASSLTGTQETQYF. The complete variable domain, with remaining parts taken from reference TRBV7-9 and TRBJ2-5, reads DTGVSQNPRHKITKRGQNVTFRCDPISEHNRLYWYRQTLGQGPEFLTYFQNEAQLEKSRLLSDRFSAERPKGSFSTLEIQRTEQGDSAMYLCASSLTGTQETQYFGPGTRLLVL.

The V call is TRBV7-9, the J call TRBJ2-6; no reliable D call. CDR1 and CDR2 (germline): SEHNR, FQNEAQ (reference sequence). Trimming left V 8 bases short and J 0 bases short, with 11 bases between. The CDR3 loop spans 15 amino acids. Here the CDR3 DNA reads TGTGCCAGCCTACCCCCGTCCTCTGGGGCCAACGTCCTGACTTTC. Translation gives CASLPPSSGANVLTF.

This chain uses TRBV27 with TRBJ2-7; possible D gene TRBD1, 6 bases. Per germline, CDR1 MNHEY and CDR2 SMNVEV (reference sequence). Trimming removed 3 bases at V and 1 base at J, with 13 bases between. This CDR3 is 15 amino acids long. DNA for the CDR3: TGTGCCAGCAGTTTTACAGGGACCATTTCCTACGAGCAGTACTTC. Protein product: CASSFTGTISYEQYF.

The CDR3: CASSSPPGAQSTGELFF. DNA of the CDR3: TGTGCCAGCAGCTCACCCCCGGGAGCACAAAGTACCGGGGAGCTGTTTTTT. This chain uses TRBV7-3 with TRBJ2-2, with a tentative D call TRBD2 (6 bases). Trimming pared 4 bases from V and 5 bases from J, leaving 20 bases between. The germline gives CDR1 SGHTA, CDR2 FQGTGA. This CDR3 spans 17 amino acids.

The table lists this clone with a few counts. The chain employs TRBV19 and TRBJ2-5, with 14 bases that match TRBD2. CDR3 size: 16 residues. V lost 7 bases and J lost 6; bases outside the gene matches: 10. CDR1 and CDR2 (germline): LNHDA, SQIVND (reference sequence). The CDR3 is CASTLSTSGGAQTQYF. The CDR3 nucleotides are TGTGCCAGTACCCTATCGACTAGCGGGGGGGCACAGACCCAGTACTTC.

This clone was seen a few times. The chain uses TRBV9 and TRBJ2-1; D not certain. From germline, CDR1 is SGDLS and CDR2 YYNGEE. Trimming removed 0 bases from V and 4 bases from J, with 5 bases in between. The CDR3 has 13 amino acids. The CDR3, as DNA: TGTGCCAGCAGCGTAGACTATTACAATGAGCAGTTCTTC. Translating it yields CASSVDYYNEQFF.

This clone was picked up a small number of times. The chain uses TRBV28 and TRBJ2-6; D is uncertain. With 2 bases removed from V and 0 bases from J, the gap between germline ends came to 8 bases. Per the germline V gene, CDR1 is MDHEN and CDR2 is SYDVKM. This CDR3 is built from 16 residues. CDR3 DNA sequence: TGTGCCAGCAGTTTAGTCGGCAACTCTGGGGCCAACGTCCTGACTTTC. Translation gives CASSLVGNSGANVLTF.

The genes are TRBV7-8 and TRBJ2-3; unclear D gene. This CDR3 contains 14 residues. Germline V gene sequence: CDR1 SGHVS, CDR2 FQNEAQ. Trimming took off 1 base at V and 2 bases at J, with 7 bases between the two ends. For the CDR3, the DNA is TGTGCCAGCAGCTTAGTTCGGCTCACAGATACGCAGTATTTT. Translating gives CASSLVRLTDTQYF.

J is TRBJ2-2 and V is TRBV7-8, with D perhaps TRBD1 (7 bases). Germline assignment: CDR1 SGHVS and CDR2 FQNEAQ. The CDR3 has 16 residues. The ends were cut back, 3 bases at V and 2 bases at J, with 13 bases in the middle. The CDR3 reads CASSFFRGVNTGELFF. CDR3 coding DNA: TGTGCCAGCAGCTTCTTCAGGGGGGTCAACACCGGGGAGCTGTTTTTT.

A few counts support this clone. The V call is TRBV25-1, the J call TRBJ1-6, with D tentatively TRBD1 (5 bases). V lost 4 bases to trimming and J lost 14 bases, with 12 bases between them. Germline lookup yields CDR1 MGHDK and CDR2 SYGVNS. The CDR3 is 12 residues long. The CDR3 region is CASSVGTLSLHF. CDR3 DNA: TGTGCCAGCAGTGTAGGGACGCTTTCCCTCCACTTT.

This clone occurred a few times. The chain carries TRBV27 and TRBJ2-1; D is tentatively TRBD1 or TRBD2 (5 bases each). Trimming stripped 6 bases from V and 6 bases from J, with 15 bases between. CDR1 and CDR2 from the germline V gene are MNHEY and SMNVEV (reference sequence). The CDR3 runs to 14 residues. DNA of the CDR3: TGTGCCAGCAGGACTGTGGGGGTTGTCAATGAGCAGTTCTTC. Translating gives CASRTVGVVNEQFF.

The V gene is TRBV4-1, the J gene TRBJ1-1, with TRBD1 identical over 9 bases. The V gene's germline CDR1 is MGHRA and CDR2 YSYEKL. The junction had 7 bases not matched to a gene; V was cut back by 3 bases and J by 5 bases. The CDR3 totals 15 residues. The CDR3 here is CASSHPGTGRTEAFF. DNA of the CDR3: TGCGCCAGCAGCCATCCCGGGACAGGGAGGACTGAAGCTTTCTTT.

This clone has more than one count but fewer than ten. CDR3 sequence reads: CASSLEIRGEETQYF. For the CDR3, the DNA is TGTGCCAGCAGCTTAGAGATCAGGGGGGAGGAGACCCAGTACTTC. The rearrangement joins TRBV7-2 to TRBJ2-5, with a possible D match to TRBD1 (7 bases). Per germline, CDR1 SGHTA and CDR2 FQGNSA. The CDR3 is 15 amino acids. The V end lost 1 base, the J end lost 5 bases, and 14 bases lay between the germline ends. Together with reference TRBV7-2 and TRBJ2-5, the CDR3 gives the full variable domain: GAGVSQSPSNKVTEKGKDVELRCDPISGHTALYWYRQSLGQGLEFLIYFQGNSAPDKSGLPSDRFSAERTGGSVSTLTIQRTQQEDSAVYLCASSLEIRGEETQYFGPGTRLLVL.

Comments on this clone: Other DNA sequences in this sample translate to the same CDR3. The V gene is TRBV5-1, the J gene TRBJ2-1; D is ambiguous. This CDR3 region has 15 residues. Trimming stripped 1 base from V and 0 bases from J, with 8 bases between. Germline CDR1 SGHRS, CDR2 YFSETQ. CDR3 region: CASSLSPDSYNEQFF. CDR3 nucleotide sequence: TGCGCCAGCAGCTTGTCACCCGACTCCTACAATGAGCAGTTCTTC.

There are a few counts of this clone. The CDR3 sequence: CASSLQPGQGQSEQYF. The CDR3 DNA follows: TGTGCCAGCAGTTTACAACCGGGACAGGGTCAGTCCGAGCAGTACTTC. V is TRBV27 and J is TRBJ2-7; 9 nucleotides agree with TRBD1. V dropped 2 bases and J dropped 6; count of bases not matched to a gene: 11. Germline lookup yields CDR1 MNHEY and CDR2 SMNVEV (reference sequence). The CDR3 extends over 16 amino acids.

The genes are TRBV9 and TRBJ2-7; 8 nucleotides line up with TRBD2. There are 15 residues in the CDR3. V trimming: 0 bases; J trimming: 2 bases; junction bases outside the gene matches: 4. CDR1 is SGDLS, CDR2 YYNGEE, per germline. The CDR3 reads CASSVGSSGTYEQYF. The CDR3 nucleotides read TGTGCCAGCAGCGTAGGGAGTAGCGGGACCTACGAGCAGTACTTC.

This rearrangement joins TRBV5-1 to TRBJ2-6; 12 nucleotides align to TRBD1. The CDR3 runs to 19 residues. From germline, CDR1 is SGHRS and CDR2 YFSETQ. Trimming removed 3 bases from V and 1 base from J; junction bases left unmatched: 8. The CDR3 reads CASSSGQGASGSGANVLTF. CDR3 sequence (DNA): TGCGCCAGCAGCTCGGGACAGGGGGCAAGTGGTTCTGGGGCCAACGTCCTGACTTTC.

The genes are TRBV6-1 and TRBJ2-3; 10 positions match TRBD2. Germline V CDR1 and CDR2: MNHNS, SASEGT. CDR3 length equals 15 residues. J lost 1 base, V lost 6 bases, and 4 bases had no gene match. The CDR3 region is CASRRTSGRTDTQYF. CDR3 in DNA: TGTGCCAGCAGGAGGACTAGCGGACGCACAGATACGCAGTATTTT.

V usage is TRBV7-2 and J usage is TRBJ2-7, with D hard to call. Trimming removed 5 bases from V and 6 bases from J, with 11 bases in between. Germline V gives CDR1 SGHTA, CDR2 FQGNSA. CDR3 length equals 12 residues. CDR3 in amino acids: CASSPSFAEQYF. CDR3 sequence (DNA): TGTGCCAGCAGCCCCTCTTTTGCCGAGCAGTACTTC.

This clone was detected only a few times. V is TRBV10-3 and J is TRBJ2-2, with TRBD1 matching over 9 bases. J gave up 4 bases and V 4 bases, and 1 base lay outside the gene matches. The CDR3 sequence is 14 residues long. CDR1 and CDR2 from the germline V gene are ENHRY and SYGVKD. CDR3 DNA: TGTGCCATCAGTGGGGACAGGGTCACCGGGGAGCTGTTTTTT. Translation: CAISGDRVTGELFF.

The chain employs TRBV10-3 and TRBJ1-2; no reliable D call. V was pared by 7 bases and J by 0 bases, with 12 bases between. Germline V gene data show CDR1 as ENHRY and CDR2 as SYGVKD. The CDR3 extends over 14 amino acids. The CDR3 protein is CAIMEKQTNYGYTF. CDR3 nucleotides: TGTGCCATCATGGAAAAGCAAACTAACTATGGCTACACCTTC.

This clone was counted between two and nine times. The chain employs TRBV4-3 and TRBJ2-5; the D is unclear. The V and J ends lost 0 bases and 13 bases respectively, with 15 bases between them. CDR3 length: 13 residues. Germline V gives CDR1 LGHNA, CDR2 YSLEER. This chain's CDR3 is CASSQELRQPLYF. The CDR3 DNA is TGCGCCAGCAGCCAAGAGTTACGACAACCCTTGTACTTC.

This clone was recorded once. This chain uses TRBV2 with TRBJ2-6; D uncertain. The CDR3 runs 18 residues. Germline CDR1 reads SNHLY; CDR2 reads FYNNEI. Trimming left V 3 bases short and J 8 bases short, with 23 bases between. CDR3 sequence: CASSDRSSNLLGPNVLTF. The CDR3, as DNA: TGTGCCAGCAGTGACCGATCTAGTAATTTGTTGGGTCCCAACGTCCTGACTTTC. Looking up the rest from reference TRBV2 and TRBJ2-6 gives the full variable domain: EPEVTQTPSHQVTQMGQEVILRCVPISNHLYFYWYRQILGQKVEFLVSFYNNEISEKSEIFDDQFSVERPDGSNFTLKIRSTKLEDSAMYFCASSDRSSNLLGPNVLTFGAGSRLTVL.

The chain joins TRBV2 to TRBJ2-3, with 10 bases fitting TRBD2. Germline loops: CDR1 SNHLY, CDR2 FYNNEI. V shed 7 bases, J shed 1 base, and the junction held 2 bases outside the gene matches. The CDR3 length is 14 residues. The CDR3: CASKGTSGTDTQYF. CDR3 in DNA: TGTGCCAGCAAGGGGACTAGCGGCACAGATACGCAGTATTTT.